This T cell receptor (beta chain) came from a study of brain metastases from non-small cell lung cancer. To note about this clone: Its antigen is not known.

V lost 0 bases and J lost 6, with 14 bases in between. In germline, CDR1 is GTSNPN, CDR2 SVGIG (reference sequence). This CDR3 is built from 15 residues. Points from the study as a whole: Brain metastases shared most TCR repertoire with primaries, with sparse T cells.

The data were produced by immunoSEQ multiplex PCR, yet TCRdb's version contains in-frame clones alone and is incomplete. The sample contains 3,500 to 4,500 clones, roughly 90% of which appear only once. The chain joins TRBV30 to TRBJ2-2; D ambiguous. Sequenced sample: primary lung tumor tissue. This receptor was taken from a donor aged 40 or over with non-small cell lung cancer. CDR3: CAWSVLGGMAGELFF. CDR3 coding DNA: TGTGCCTGGAGTGTACTGGGTGGGATGGCCGGGGAGCTGTTTTTT.